These 11 T cell receptor beta chains share one sample of origin, sequenced in a study of early T cells in non-severe SARS-CoV-2 infection. Each CDR3 protein gets one entry after TCRdb re-called the 5' RACE reads with MiXCR. The sample lists about 100,000 distinct CDR3 sequences, around 13% occurring once. Source material: whole blood. The receptors were sampled from an adult who was a healthcare worker with PCR-confirmed SARS-CoV-2 infection or an uninfected control (not recorded which).

The chain recombines TRBV20-1 with TRBJ2-2, with D unresolved. The CDR3 has 15 amino acids. Trimming removed 0 bases at V and 7 bases at J, with 15 bases between. Germline CDR1 and CDR2: DFQATT and SNEGSKA (reference sequence). The CDR3 sequence: CSARDRVGSGGELFF. The CDR3 nucleotides are TGCAGTGCTAGAGATCGCGTCGGGTCGGGCGGGGAGCTGTTTTTT.

The table lists this clonotype with a few counts. This rearrangement joins TRBV20-1 to TRBJ1-6; 11 bases map to TRBD1. In germline, CDR1 is DFQATT, CDR2 SNEGSKA (reference sequence). V lost 3 bases and J lost 8; bases outside the gene matches: 6. This CDR3 has 15 amino acids. As DNA, the CDR3 is TGCAGTGCTAGGACTTGGGGACAGGGGGATTCACCCCTCCACTTT. Amino acid sequence: CSARTWGQGDSPLHF.

This clonotype was picked up many times. This sequence joins TRBV6-4 and TRBJ2-1; TRBD2 matches at 7 bases. Germline V CDR1 and CDR2: MRHNA, SNTAGT. CDR3 length equals 14 residues. J lost 14 bases, V lost 6 bases, and 16 bases had no gene match. CDR3 loop: CASSPRRRGGTEFF. The CDR3 DNA reads as TGTGCCAGCAGCCCGAGGAGGCGGGGAGGGACGGAGTTCTTC.

This chain connects TRBV4-3 to TRBJ2-7; perhaps TRBD2 as D (6 bases). The length of the CDR3 is 15 residues. Between the trimmed V and J ends, which lost 0 bases and 5 bases, there was a span of 14 bases. Germline values: CDR1 LGHNA, CDR2 YSLEER. CDR3 nucleotide sequence: TGCGCCAGCAGCCAAGATAGATCTACGGGGGACGAGCAGTACTTC. Translated: CASSQDRSTGDEQYF.

Only a few counts were recorded for this clonotype. The chain links TRBV6-2 or TRBV6-3 to TRBJ2-3, with TRBD2 matching 7 bases. Germline CDR1 MNHEY, CDR2 SVGEGT. After removal of 6 bases from V and 6 bases from J, the junction contained 18 bases not matched to a gene. This CDR3 spans 17 amino acids. The CDR3 region is CASSLYGVKREGDTQYF. CDR3 coding DNA: TGTGCCAGCAGCCTCTACGGGGTGAAGCGGGAAGGTGATACGCAGTATTTT.

In its sample, this clonotype was seen a few times. V is TRBV10-1 and J is TRBJ1-1, with D perhaps matching TRBD1 (6 bases). The CDR3 consists of 14 residues. Germline V lookup: CDR1 WNHNN, CDR2 SYGVQD (reference sequence). Trimming removed 6 bases at V and 1 base at J, with 12 bases between. The CDR3 protein is CASRDRQENTEAFF. The CDR3 DNA reads TGCGCCAGCAGAGATAGACAGGAGAACACTGAAGCTTTCTTT.

This clonotype was seen more than once but under ten times. The CDR3 region is CSVSAGAIEAFF. The CDR3 DNA is TGCAGCGTTAGTGCAGGGGCCATTGAAGCTTTCTTT. V and J are TRBV29-1 and TRBJ1-1, with D tentatively TRBD1 (6 bases). V lost 5 bases and J lost 7, with 14 bases in between. Germline CDR1 SQVTM, CDR2 ANQGSEA. The CDR3 covers 12 residues.

This clonotype was counted many times. V and J are TRBV7-3 and TRBJ2-1, with TRBD2 as a possible D gene (6 bases). The germline V and J ends were trimmed by 3 bases and 6 bases, with 15 bases remaining between them. Germline assignment: CDR1 SGHTA and CDR2 FQGTGA. This CDR3 has 15 residues. CDR3 region: CASSFSGMEGNEQFF. The CDR3 DNA is TGTGCCAGCAGCTTTTCAGGGATGGAGGGCAATGAGCAGTTCTTC.

This clonotype came up many times. The CDR3 protein is CASSATPYEQYF. In DNA form, the CDR3 reads TGTGCCAGCAGCGCGACCCCCTACGAGCAGTACTTC. The chain couples TRBV11-2 to TRBJ2-7; D gene unclear. The CDR3 extends over 12 amino acids. The germline CDR1 and CDR2 sequences are SGHAT and FQNNGV. Trimming pared 5 bases from V and 2 bases from J, leaving 7 bases between.

This clonotype was counted ten times or more. This chain joins TRBV7-9 and TRBJ2-3; D is unclear. The length of the CDR3 is 14 residues. Germline values: CDR1 SEHNR, CDR2 FQNEAQ (reference sequence). V gave up 1 base and J gave up 2 bases, with 7 bases separating them. This CDR3 is CASSLGLFTDTQYF. In DNA, the CDR3 is TGTGCCAGCAGCTTAGGACTTTTCACAGATACGCAGTATTTT. The full variable domain, in which reference TRBV7-9 and TRBJ2-3 provide the parts outside the CDR3, is DTGVSQNPRHKITKRGQNVTFRCDPISEHNRLYWYRQTLGQGPEFLTYFQNEAQLEKSRLLSDRFSAERPKGSFSTLEIQRTEQGDSAMYLCASSLGLFTDTQYFGPGTRLTVL.

This clonotype has a handful of counts. The chain recombines TRBV24-1 with TRBJ1-2; D is possibly TRBD1 (5 bases). Trimming left V 6 bases short and J 4 bases short, with 23 bases between. Germline assignment: CDR1 KGHDR and CDR2 SFDVKD. The CDR3 spans 17 residues. The CDR3 DNA sequence: TGTGCCACCAGTCCGGCCTTAGGGGCAGGAAAGCTCTATGGCTACACCTTC. Protein product: CATSPALGAGKLYGYTF.